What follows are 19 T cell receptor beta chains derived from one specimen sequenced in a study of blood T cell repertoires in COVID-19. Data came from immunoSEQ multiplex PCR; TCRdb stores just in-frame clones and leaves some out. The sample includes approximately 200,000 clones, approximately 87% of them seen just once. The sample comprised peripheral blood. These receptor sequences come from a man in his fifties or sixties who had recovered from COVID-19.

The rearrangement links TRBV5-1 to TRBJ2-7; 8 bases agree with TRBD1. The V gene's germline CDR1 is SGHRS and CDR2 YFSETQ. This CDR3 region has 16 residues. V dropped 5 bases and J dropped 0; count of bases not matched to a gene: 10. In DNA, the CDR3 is TGCGCCAGCAGTCGGACAGGGATATTTAGCTCCTACGAGCAGTACTTC. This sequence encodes CASSRTGIFSSYEQYF.

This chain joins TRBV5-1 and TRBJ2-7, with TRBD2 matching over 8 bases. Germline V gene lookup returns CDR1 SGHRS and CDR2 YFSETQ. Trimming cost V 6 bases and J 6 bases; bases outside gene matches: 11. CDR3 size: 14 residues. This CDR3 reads CASTNGQRESEQYF. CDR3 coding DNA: TGCGCCAGCACTAATGGCCAGCGGGAGAGCGAGCAGTACTTC.

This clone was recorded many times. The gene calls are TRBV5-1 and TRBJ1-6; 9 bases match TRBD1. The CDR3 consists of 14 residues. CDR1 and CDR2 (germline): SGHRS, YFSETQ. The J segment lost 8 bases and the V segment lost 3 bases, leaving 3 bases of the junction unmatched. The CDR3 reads CASSSTGGDSPLHF. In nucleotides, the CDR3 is TGCGCCAGCAGCTCGACAGGGGGTGATTCACCCCTCCACTTT.

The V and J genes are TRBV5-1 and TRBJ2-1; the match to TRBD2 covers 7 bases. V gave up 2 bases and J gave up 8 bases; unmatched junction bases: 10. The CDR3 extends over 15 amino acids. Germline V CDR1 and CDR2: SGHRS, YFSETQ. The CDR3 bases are TGCGCCAGCAGCTTAATGGCGGGAGAAAGGGATGAGCAGTTCTTC. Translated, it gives CASSLMAGERDEQFF.

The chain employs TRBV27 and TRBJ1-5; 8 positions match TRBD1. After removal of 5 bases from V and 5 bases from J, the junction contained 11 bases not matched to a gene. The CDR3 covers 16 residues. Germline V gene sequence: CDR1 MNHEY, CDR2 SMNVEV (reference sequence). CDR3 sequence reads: CASSRRQGIGDQPQHF. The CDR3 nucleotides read TGTGCCAGCAGTCGCCGACAGGGGATAGGGGATCAGCCCCAGCATTTT.

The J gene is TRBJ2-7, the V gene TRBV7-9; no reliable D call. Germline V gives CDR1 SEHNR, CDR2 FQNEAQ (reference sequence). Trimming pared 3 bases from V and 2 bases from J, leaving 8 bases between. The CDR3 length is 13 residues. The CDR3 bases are TGTGCCAGCAGCTTGGCCAGAACCTACGAGCAGTACTTC. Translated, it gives CASSLARTYEQYF.

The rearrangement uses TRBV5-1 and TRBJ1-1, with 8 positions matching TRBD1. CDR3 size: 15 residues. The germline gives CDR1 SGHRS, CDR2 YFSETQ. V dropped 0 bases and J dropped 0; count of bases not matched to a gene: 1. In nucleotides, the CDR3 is TGCGCCAGCAGCTTGGAGACAGGGGTGAACACTGAAGCTTTCTTT. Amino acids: CASSLETGVNTEAFF. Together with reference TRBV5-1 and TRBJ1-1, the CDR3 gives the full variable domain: KAGVTQTPRYLIKTRGQQVTLSCSPISGHRSVSWYQQTPGQGLQFLFEYFSETQRNKGNFPGRFSGRQFSNSRSEMNVSTLELGDSALYLCASSLETGVNTEAFFGQGTRLTVV.

The chain's CDR3 is CSPSGADTQYF. The CDR3 coding sequence is TGCAGTCCCAGCGGGGCAGATACGCAGTATTTT. The chain combines TRBV20-1 with TRBJ2-3; 7 positions match TRBD2. The CDR3 extends over 11 amino acids. Germline V lookup: CDR1 DFQATT, CDR2 SNEGSKA (reference sequence). V was pared by 8 bases and J by 4 bases, with 3 bases of the junction left unmatched.

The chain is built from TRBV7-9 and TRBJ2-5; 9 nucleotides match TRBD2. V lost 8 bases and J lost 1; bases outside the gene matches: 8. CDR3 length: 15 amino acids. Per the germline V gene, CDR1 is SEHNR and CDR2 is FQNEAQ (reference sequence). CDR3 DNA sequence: TGTGCCAGCGCGGGAGCGGGGGGCCTCCAAGAGACCCAGTACTTC. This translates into CASAGAGGLQETQYF.

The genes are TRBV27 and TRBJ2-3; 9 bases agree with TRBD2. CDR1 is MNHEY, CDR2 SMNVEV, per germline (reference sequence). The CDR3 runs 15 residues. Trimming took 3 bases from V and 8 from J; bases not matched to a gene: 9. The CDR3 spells CASSFNPSGKGTQYF. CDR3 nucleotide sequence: TGTGCCAGCAGTTTTAATCCTAGCGGGAAGGGTACGCAGTATTTT.

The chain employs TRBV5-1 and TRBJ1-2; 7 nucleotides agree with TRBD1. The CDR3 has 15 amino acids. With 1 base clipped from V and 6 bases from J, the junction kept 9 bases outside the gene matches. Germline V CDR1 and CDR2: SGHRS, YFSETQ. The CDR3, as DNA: TGCGCCAGCAGCTTGCCAACAGGGGTGGCGGATGGCTACACCTTC. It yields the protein CASSLPTGVADGYTF.

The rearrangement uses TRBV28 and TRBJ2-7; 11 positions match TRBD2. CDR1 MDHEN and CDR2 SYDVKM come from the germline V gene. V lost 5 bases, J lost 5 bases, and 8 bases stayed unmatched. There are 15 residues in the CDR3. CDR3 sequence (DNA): TGTGCCAGCAGTCCTGTAGCGGGAGGGCGCAACGAGCAGTACTTC. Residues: CASSPVAGGRNEQYF. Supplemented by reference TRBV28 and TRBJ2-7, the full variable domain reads DVKVTQSSRYLVKRTGEKVFLECVQDMDHENMFWYRQDPGLGLRLIYFSYDVKMKEKGDIPEGYSVSREKKERFSLILESASTNQTSMYLCASSPVAGGRNEQYFGPGTRLTVT.

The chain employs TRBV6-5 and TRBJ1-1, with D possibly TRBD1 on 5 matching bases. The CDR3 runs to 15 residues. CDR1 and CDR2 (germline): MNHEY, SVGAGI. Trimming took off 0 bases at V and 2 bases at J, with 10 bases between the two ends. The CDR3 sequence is CASSYSRTRNTEAFF. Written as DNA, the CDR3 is TGTGCCAGCAGTTACTCCCGGACAAGAAACACTGAAGCTTTCTTT.

The CDR3 loop is CASSDRGVTSTEAFF. The CDR3 region has the DNA TGTGCCAGCAGTGATCGGGGGGTGACTTCAACTGAAGCTTTCTTT. The V gene is TRBV2, the J gene TRBJ1-1, with a tentative D call TRBD1 (5 bases). The CDR3 contains 15 residues. Germline CDR1 and CDR2: SNHLY and FYNNEI. V lost 3 bases, J lost 5 bases, and 16 bases lay in between.

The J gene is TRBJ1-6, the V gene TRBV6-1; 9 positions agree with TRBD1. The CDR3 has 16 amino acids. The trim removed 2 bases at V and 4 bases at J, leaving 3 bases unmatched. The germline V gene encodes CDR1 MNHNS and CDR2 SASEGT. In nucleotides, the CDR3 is TGTGCCAGCAGTGAACGGGACAGGGTTTATAATTCACCCCTCCACTTT. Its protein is CASSERDRVYNSPLHF.

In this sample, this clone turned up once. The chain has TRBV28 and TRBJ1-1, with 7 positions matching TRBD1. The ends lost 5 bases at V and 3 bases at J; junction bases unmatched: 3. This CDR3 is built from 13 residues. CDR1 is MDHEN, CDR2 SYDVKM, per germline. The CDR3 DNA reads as TGTGCCAGCAGTACAGGGGTCCACACTGAAGCTTTCTTT. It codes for CASSTGVHTEAFF.

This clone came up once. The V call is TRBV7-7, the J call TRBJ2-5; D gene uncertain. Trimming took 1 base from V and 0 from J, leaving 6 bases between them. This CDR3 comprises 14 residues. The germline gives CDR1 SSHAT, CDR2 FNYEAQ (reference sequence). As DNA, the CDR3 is TGTGCCAGCAGCTTAGAGGAGTACCAAGAGACCCAGTACTTC. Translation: CASSLEEYQETQYF. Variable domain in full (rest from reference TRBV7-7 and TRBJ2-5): GAGVSQSPRYKVTKRGQDVTLRCDPISSHATLYWYQQALGQGPEFLTYFNYEAQPDKSGLPSDRFSAERPEGSISTLTIQRTEQRDSAMYRCASSLEEYQETQYFGPGTRLLVL.

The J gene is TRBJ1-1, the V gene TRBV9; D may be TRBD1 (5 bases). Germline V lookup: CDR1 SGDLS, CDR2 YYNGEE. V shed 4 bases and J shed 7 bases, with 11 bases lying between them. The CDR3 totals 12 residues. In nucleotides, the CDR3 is TGTGCCAGCAGCTCCGGGGGGGATGAAGCTTTCTTT. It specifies CASSSGGDEAFF.

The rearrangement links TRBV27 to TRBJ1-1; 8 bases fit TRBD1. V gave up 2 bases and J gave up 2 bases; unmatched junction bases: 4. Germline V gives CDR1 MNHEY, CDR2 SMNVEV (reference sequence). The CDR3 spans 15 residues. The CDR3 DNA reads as TGTGCCAGCAGTTTAGGGACAGGCTATAACACTGAAGCTTTCTTT. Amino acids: CASSLGTGYNTEAFF.